This T cell receptor beta chain was sequenced for a study of OX40 agonist ivuxolimab in advanced cancers. No patient had autoimmune disease or received systemic immunosuppression. V was pared by 3 bases and J by 2 bases, with 22 bases between. The CDR3 is 18 residues long. Germline loops: CDR1 LNHDA, CDR2 SQIVND (reference sequence). Assay: immunoSEQ multiplex PCR; the TCRdb copy retains only in-frame clones and omits some. This sample has around 68,000 clones, with 80% to 95% found just once. Sequencing was performed on CD4+ or CD8+ T cells sorted from blood, taken in a trial of the OX40 agonist ivuxolimab. This chain joins TRBV19 and TRBJ1-1; D is possibly TRBD1 (6 bases). This clonotype was obtained from an adult with an advanced solid tumor such as melanoma, head and neck, liver or kidney cancer. CDR3 region: CASSIAPQGIPLNTEAFF. The DNA for the CDR3 is TGTGCCAGTAGTATCGCTCCCCAGGGGATCCCCTTAAACACTGAAGCTTTCTTT.